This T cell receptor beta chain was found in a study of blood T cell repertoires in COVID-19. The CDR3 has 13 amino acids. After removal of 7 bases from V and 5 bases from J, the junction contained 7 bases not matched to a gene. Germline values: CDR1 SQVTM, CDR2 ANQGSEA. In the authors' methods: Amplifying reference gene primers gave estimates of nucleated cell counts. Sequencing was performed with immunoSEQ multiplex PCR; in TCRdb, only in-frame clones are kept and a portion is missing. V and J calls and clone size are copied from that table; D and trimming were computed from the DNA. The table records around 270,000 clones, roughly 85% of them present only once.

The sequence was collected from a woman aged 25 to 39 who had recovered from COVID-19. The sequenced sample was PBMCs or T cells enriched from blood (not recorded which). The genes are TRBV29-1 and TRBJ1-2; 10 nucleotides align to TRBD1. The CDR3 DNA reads TGCAGCGCCCAACCGGGACAGGGGTATGGCTACACCTTC. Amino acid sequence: CSAQPGQGYGYTF.